The next 14 T cell receptor beta chains were all read from a single sample in a study of PD-1 blockade in classical Hodgkin lymphoma. Relapse was seen in all patients after autologous stem cell transplantation, and brentuximab vedotin exposure was variable. Measured with immunoSEQ multiplex PCR; TCRdb has only the in-frame clones, and not every one. The sample contains about 76,000 clones, around nine tenths of which appear only once. Sequences were derived from peripheral blood mononuclear cells (PBMCs), sampled at baseline. The receptors were sampled from a human donor with classical Hodgkin lymphoma.

The J gene is TRBJ2-1, the V gene TRBV18; D may be TRBD2 (6 bases). This CDR3 has 13 amino acids. Trimming pared 4 bases from V and 9 bases from J, leaving 13 bases between. Per germline, CDR1 KGHSH and CDR2 LQKENI. CDR3 region: CASSLRRSGEQFF. The CDR3, as DNA: TGTGCCAGCTCACTTCGCCGTAGCGGTGAGCAGTTCTTC.

The chain couples TRBV10-2 to TRBJ1-3, with a possible D match to TRBD1 (6 bases). Germline loops: CDR1 WSHSY, CDR2 SAAADI. Deletions cut 7 bases from V and 0 bases from J, with 13 bases between. CDR3 length equals 15 residues. The CDR3 nucleotides read TGCGCCAGCAACCCCGGACAGAGCTCTGGAAACACCATATATTTT. It encodes CASNPGQSSGNTIYF.

The chain carries TRBV6-1 and TRBJ1-1; D is ambiguous. The CDR3 totals 15 residues. Per germline, CDR1 MNHNS and CDR2 SASEGT. V lost 0 bases to trimming and J lost 1 base, with 9 bases between them. The CDR3: CASSEARVRNTEAFF. CDR3 nucleotides: TGTGCCAGCAGTGAAGCGCGGGTCCGGAACACTGAAGCTTTCTTT.

This clone has more than one count but fewer than ten. J is TRBJ1-2 and V is TRBV7-9; D not resolved. The germline V gene encodes CDR1 SEHNR and CDR2 FQNEAQ (reference sequence). V was trimmed by 8 bases and J by 3 bases, leaving 19 bases between them. This CDR3 region has 15 residues. CDR3 residues: CASHSGGSVDYGYTF. As DNA, the CDR3 is TGTGCCAGCCACTCGGGCGGGTCAGTCGACTATGGCTACACCTTC.

V gene TRBV4-2 combines with J gene TRBJ2-1; D may be TRBD1 (6 bases). Trimming took off 5 bases at V and 8 bases at J, with 16 bases between the two ends. The CDR3 sequence is 14 residues long. CDR1 is LGHNA, CDR2 YNFKEQ, per germline. CDR3 bases: TGTGCCAGCAGCACCGGGACAAACAGGCATGAGCAGTTCTTC. Its translation is CASSTGTNRHEQFF.

This rearrangement joins TRBV25-1 to TRBJ1-4, with D unresolved. V lost 0 bases and J 7 bases, leaving 18 bases between the germline ends. This CDR3 is 17 amino acids long. The germline CDR1 and CDR2 sequences are MGHDK and SYGVNS. Here the CDR3 reads CASSEYWVGRRGEKLFF. The CDR3 bases are TGTGCCAGCAGTGAATACTGGGTGGGGAGGCGTGGTGAAAAACTGTTTTTT.

This clone was seen more than once but under ten times. V and J are TRBV2 and TRBJ1-2; 9 positions agree with TRBD1. V was clipped by 0 bases and J by 7 bases; unmatched bases: 12. The germline V gene has CDR1 SNHLY and CDR2 FYNNEI. The CDR3 loop spans 17 amino acids. In DNA form, the CDR3 reads TGTGCCAGCAGTGAAGCGCTGAGGGACAGGGAAGCCCGTGGCTACACCTTC. As protein: CASSEALRDREARGYTF.

The chain is built from TRBV7-2 and TRBJ2-7; 8 bases match TRBD2. With 3 bases clipped from V and 2 bases from J, the junction kept 12 bases outside the gene matches. This CDR3 spans 17 amino acids. Germline-derived CDR1 and CDR2 are SGHTA and FQGNSA. The CDR3 loop reads CASSFGVAGRPAYEQYF. DNA of the CDR3: TGTGCCAGCAGCTTTGGGGTAGCGGGACGACCCGCCTACGAGCAGTACTTC.

This chain uses TRBV5-6 with TRBJ2-7; 8 bases map to TRBD2. The V gene's germline CDR1 is SGHDT and CDR2 YYEEEE. V trimming: 7 bases; J trimming: 3 bases; junction bases outside the gene matches: 9. The CDR3 is made up of 14 amino acids. The CDR3 here is CASFVTGGIYEQYF. Here the CDR3 DNA reads TGTGCCAGCTTTGTAACGGGAGGGATCTACGAGCAGTACTTC.

This rearrangement joins TRBV15 to TRBJ1-2, with 10 bases aligning to TRBD1. Per the germline V gene, CDR1 is LNHNV and CDR2 is YYDKDF (reference sequence). The CDR3 is 15 residues long. V lost 1 base and J lost 10; bases outside the gene matches: 9. Written as DNA, the CDR3 is TGTGCCACCAGCAGAGGGGGAGGGACAGGGGCCACCTACACCTTC. This gives the protein CATSRGGGTGATYTF.

V is TRBV28 and J is TRBJ2-1; D is unclear. Deletions cut 3 bases from V and 0 bases from J, with 12 bases between. The germline CDR1 and CDR2 sequences are MDHEN and SYDVKM. This CDR3 has 16 residues. The CDR3 nucleotides are TGTGCCAGCAGTTTTTACGCGGAGAGCTCCTACAATGAGCAGTTCTTC. The encoded protein is CASSFYAESSYNEQFF.

This rearrangement joins TRBV19 to TRBJ1-1; maybe TRBD1 (5 bases). The CDR3 runs 12 residues. V gave up 8 bases and J gave up 1 base, with 8 bases separating them. Germline V gene data show CDR1 as LNHDA and CDR2 as SQIVND (reference sequence). In DNA, the CDR3 is TGTGCCAGTGACAGACCGAACACTGAAGCTTTCTTT. Translated, it gives CASDRPNTEAFF.

J is TRBJ1-5 and V is TRBV28; TRBD1 is a possible D gene (6 bases). Germline V CDR1 and CDR2: MDHEN, SYDVKM. V lost 7 bases to trimming and J lost 0 bases, with 22 bases between them. The CDR3 totals 18 residues. The CDR3 DNA reads as TGTGCCAGCACCTCCACCCGGACAGTCCTTTATAGCAATCAGCCCCAGCATTTT. This gives the protein CASTSTRTVLYSNQPQHF.

The chain combines TRBV27 with TRBJ2-3; 7 bases agree with TRBD2. J lost 4 bases, V lost 6 bases, and 16 bases had no gene match. The CDR3 runs 17 residues. CDR1 is MNHEY and CDR2 is SMNVEV in the germline V gene (reference sequence). The CDR3 loop is CASSFRWAGELPDTQYF. CDR3 bases: TGTGCCAGCAGCTTTCGCTGGGCGGGAGAGCTTCCAGATACGCAGTATTTT.